This TCR beta chain emerged from a study of blood T cells in healthy people across ages. Findings and limits, study-wide: Unknown donor CMV status possibly confounded expanded clonotype changes. The long-lived group displayed more naive CD4+ cells, plus higher diversity, than the aged donors did. Roughly linear declines in TCR beta diversity per million T cells occurred with age.

Together with a sample-barcoded 5' primer, a J-beta primer mix was included in a second PCR lasting about 6 to 11 cycles. Each CDR3 protein gets one entry after TCRdb re-called the 5' RACE reads with MiXCR. The data hold 730,000 or so distinct CDR3 sequences, with approximately 40% observed a single time. A word on this clonotype: Its antigen is undetermined. A much bigger clone sits one base away, suggesting this may be a read error.

Each sample used at least 6 million PBMCs. Germline values: CDR1 MDHEN, CDR2 SYDVKM. This CDR3 is 16 amino acids long. Trimming pared 3 bases from V and 5 bases from J, leaving 17 bases between. The source of this sequence is a man older than 75 in good health. The gene calls are TRBV28 and TRBJ2-1; D is possibly TRBD2 (6 bases). The material sequenced was blood. CDR3 loop: CASSFGGKASHNEQFF. CDR3 in DNA: TGTGCCAGCAGTTTCGGCGGGAAGGCGTCCCACAATGAGCAGTTCTTC.